Included here is one T cell receptor beta chain sequence, with context. The antigen remains unidentified. This CDR3 contains 15 residues. The germline gives CDR1 SEHNR, CDR2 FQNEAQ (reference sequence). Trimming at V came to 5 bases and at J to 1 base, leaving 4 bases not matched to a gene. This entry is derived from a study of early stage breast cancer tumors. The method was immunoSEQ multiplex PCR; TCRdb's version includes in-frame clones alone and lacks a portion of them. The top ten hold over 15% of the sample, which has more than 7,500 clones, about two thirds seen once. Study-wide results and caveats: Tumors had roughly 2.4-fold higher T cell density and higher clonality than adjacent normal breast tissue.

The receptor's source is a person in their sixties or seventies with breast cancer. Material for sequencing was normal breast tissue next to the tumor. The chain couples TRBV7-9 to TRBJ2-1; 8 bases match TRBD1. CDR3 nucleotides: TGTGCCAGCAGCACACAGGGGGTTTCCTACAATGAGCAGTTCTTC. The encoded protein is CASSTQGVSYNEQFF. The complete variable domain, with remaining parts taken from reference TRBV7-9 and TRBJ2-1, reads DTGVSQNPRHKITKRGQNVTFRCDPISEHNRLYWYRQTLGQGPEFLTYFQNEAQLEKSRLLSDRFSAERPKGSFSTLEIQRTEQGDSAMYLCASSTQGVSYNEQFFGPGTRLTVL.